What follows are 18 T cell receptor beta chains derived from one specimen sequenced in a study of blood T cell repertoires in COVID-19. Measured with immunoSEQ multiplex PCR; TCRdb has only the in-frame clones, and not every one. Among about 82,000 clones, about four fifths were seen once, and the ten largest hold 9.5% to 15%. Sample: peripheral blood. The receptors come from a woman aged 40-49 years with active or convalescent COVID-19.

The V and J genes are TRBV4-2 and TRBJ2-7; D is ambiguous. The V gene lost 3 bases and the J gene lost 0 bases, with 15 bases spanning the gap. This CDR3 comprises 16 residues. Looked up from germline, CDR1 is LGHNA and CDR2 is YNFKEQ. CDR3 amino acids: CASSQDLLEVSYEQYF. The CDR3 DNA follows: TGTGCCAGCAGCCAGGATCTCCTAGAGGTCTCCTACGAGCAGTACTTC.

This chain joins TRBV20-1 and TRBJ1-4; D might be TRBD1 (5 bases). Germline V CDR1 and CDR2: DFQATT, SNEGSKA (reference sequence). There are 11 residues in the CDR3. Trimming left V 1 base short and J 9 bases short, with 6 bases between. Here the CDR3 DNA reads TGCAGTGCTAGAGGACAGAAAAAACTGTTTTTT. It yields the protein CSARGQKKLFF.

For the CDR3, the DNA is TGTGCCAGCAACAAACAGGGGAGTCGCACTGAAGCTTTCTTT. It encodes CASNKQGSRTEAFF. The rearrangement uses TRBV11-2 and TRBJ1-1, with 7 bases that match TRBD1. The length of the CDR3 is 14 residues. Germline V lookup: CDR1 SGHAT, CDR2 FQNNGV. The J segment lost 4 bases and the V segment lost 7 bases, leaving 9 bases of the junction unmatched.

The chain joins TRBV5-6 to TRBJ2-7; D perhaps matches TRBD2 (6 bases). This CDR3 has 15 residues. V gave up 2 bases and J gave up 4 bases, with 16 bases separating them. Germline-derived CDR1 and CDR2 are SGHDT and YYEEEE. Here the CDR3 reads CASSLGGVDGYEQYF. CDR3 nucleotides: TGTGCCAGCAGCTTAGGCGGGGTTGATGGTTACGAGCAGTACTTC.

The chain combines TRBV4-3 with TRBJ1-2; 9 nucleotides match TRBD1. There are 17 residues in the CDR3. The germline V gene encodes CDR1 LGHNA and CDR2 YSLEER. V was clipped by 0 bases and J by 5 bases; unmatched bases: 10. DNA of the CDR3: TGCGCCAGCAGCCAAGATTGGACAGGGGTCGGGGTTTATGGCTACACCTTC. Its translation is CASSQDWTGVGVYGYTF.

The CDR3 reads CASSPGEGQPQHF. The CDR3 DNA sequence: TGCGCCAGCAGCCCGGGGGAGGGTCAGCCCCAGCATTTT. This chain links TRBV5-1 with TRBJ1-5; D possibly corresponds to TRBD1 (5 bases). V was clipped by 4 bases and J by 6 bases, with 11 bases between them. In germline, CDR1 is SGHRS, CDR2 YFSETQ. This CDR3 comprises 13 residues.

This clone has only one observation. In DNA form, the CDR3 reads TGTGCCAGCAGCCGCCTTAGCGGGAGCTCCTACAATGAGCAGTTCTTC. It yields the protein CASSRLSGSSYNEQFF. The chain is built from TRBV14 and TRBJ2-1; 9 bases match TRBD2. The V and J ends lost 4 bases and 0 bases, in that order; junction bases with no gene match: 4. Looked up from germline, CDR1 is SGHDN and CDR2 is FVKESK. The CDR3 loop spans 16 amino acids.

This CDR3 is CASSFGTAQETQYF. CDR3 in DNA: TGTGCCAGCAGTTTCGGGACAGCCCAAGAGACCCAGTACTTC. The V gene is TRBV28, the J gene TRBJ2-5; 7 bases are a match to TRBD1. Germline lookup yields CDR1 MDHEN and CDR2 SYDVKM. This CDR3 contains 14 residues. Trimming cost V 3 bases and J 1 base; bases outside gene matches: 2.

The V gene is TRBV5-1, the J gene TRBJ2-3; D is possibly TRBD1 (5 bases). The CDR3 runs to 15 residues. Germline V CDR1 and CDR2: SGHRS, YFSETQ. The ends were cut back, 3 bases at V and 3 bases at J, with 14 bases in the middle. CDR3 in DNA: TGCGCCAGCAGCTCCCAGGGCGGTTGGACAGATACGCAGTATTTT. Translated, it gives CASSSQGGWTDTQYF.

This clone was picked up one time. The chain joins TRBV10-3 to TRBJ1-6; 8 nucleotides line up with TRBD1. Germline values: CDR1 ENHRY, CDR2 SYGVKD. The V and J ends lost 4 bases and 5 bases, in that order; junction bases with no gene match: 7. The CDR3 contains 16 residues. The CDR3 sequence is CAISVDRAPNNSPLHF. In DNA form, the CDR3 reads TGTGCCATCAGTGTGGACAGGGCCCCTAATAATTCACCCCTCCACTTT.

The V call is TRBV5-1, the J call TRBJ1-4; D is uncertain. CDR3 length equals 15 residues. V dropped 6 bases and J dropped 0 bases, with 12 bases sitting between them. In germline, CDR1 is SGHRS, CDR2 YFSETQ. The CDR3 region has the DNA TGCGCCAGCAAGCGGACTGATGCAACTAATGAAAAACTGTTTTTT. Its protein is CASKRTDATNEKLFF. Combining the CDR3 with reference TRBV5-1 and TRBJ1-4 gives the whole variable domain KAGVTQTPRYLIKTRGQQVTLSCSPISGHRSVSWYQQTPGQGLQFLFEYFSETQRNKGNFPGRFSGRQFSNSRSEMNVSTLELGDSALYLCASKRTDATNEKLFFGSGTQLSVL.

V is TRBV18 and J is TRBJ1-2; a possible D gene is TRBD1 (6 bases). The germline V gene encodes CDR1 KGHSH and CDR2 LQKENI. CDR3 length equals 15 residues. Trimming took off 2 bases at V and 3 bases at J, with 13 bases between the two ends. CDR3 nucleotide sequence: TGTGCCAGCTCACCAGTAGGGGGAAAGGACTATGGCTACACCTTC. Its protein is CASSPVGGKDYGYTF. Supplemented by reference TRBV18 and TRBJ1-2, the full variable domain reads NAGVMQNPRHLVRRRGQEARLRCSPMKGHSHVYWYRQLPEEGLKFMVYLQKENIIDESGMPKERFSAEFPKEGPSILRIQQVVRGDSAAYFCASSPVGGKDYGYTFGSGTRLTVV.

The rearrangement links TRBV18 to TRBJ2-7; D is perhaps TRBD2 (6 bases). The CDR3 runs to 14 residues. V shed 6 bases and J shed 2 bases, with 14 bases lying between them. Germline-derived CDR1 and CDR2 are KGHSH and LQKENI. CDR3 sequence: CASSVSGIPYEQYF. Written as DNA, the CDR3 is TGTGCCAGCTCTGTTAGCGGAATACCCTACGAGCAGTACTTC.

The chain couples TRBV7-9 to TRBJ2-7, with D perhaps matching TRBD1 (5 bases). Between the trimmed V and J ends, which lost 3 bases and 3 bases, there was a span of 9 bases. This CDR3 spans 13 amino acids. Germline CDR1 is SEHNR and CDR2 is FQNEAQ (reference sequence). CDR3 sequence (DNA): TGTGCCAGCAGCTTCGGGCAGGGCTACGAGCAGTACTTC. Translation gives CASSFGQGYEQYF.

This chain links TRBV6-5 with TRBJ1-2, with D tentatively TRBD1 (6 bases). The CDR3 contains 14 residues. Trimming shortened V by 0 bases and J by 5 bases, and 10 bases separated the two germline ends. Looked up from germline, CDR1 is MNHEY and CDR2 is SVGAGI. The CDR3: CASSYSGALYGYTF. Here the CDR3 DNA reads TGTGCCAGCAGTTACTCGGGGGCCCTTTATGGCTACACCTTC.

This clone was seen once. The V call is TRBV4-3, the J call TRBJ2-2; a weak D match, TRBD1 (5 bases). There are 15 residues in the CDR3. Deletions cut 3 bases from V and 0 bases from J, with 8 bases between. From germline, CDR1 is LGHNA and CDR2 YSLEER. The CDR3 sequence is CASSQEGANTGELFF. The CDR3 DNA sequence: TGCGCCAGCAGCCAGGAAGGGGCGAACACCGGGGAGCTGTTTTTT.

As concerns this clone: Additional DNA sequences in this sample encode the identical CDR3. The CDR3 DNA sequence: TGTGCCAGCAGGGGACTACTTAGCACAGATACGCAGTATTTT. Translating it yields CASRGLLSTDTQYF. This sequence joins TRBV2 and TRBJ2-3, with TRBD2 matching 7 bases. Germline-derived CDR1 and CDR2 are SNHLY and FYNNEI. The ends lost 6 bases at V and 0 bases at J; junction bases unmatched: 3. The CDR3 length is 14 residues.

The rearrangement uses TRBV5-1 and TRBJ2-1; 10 bases line up with TRBD2. Germline V gene data show CDR1 as SGHRS and CDR2 as YFSETQ. The junction had 17 bases not matched to a gene; V was cut back by 4 bases and J by 7 bases. CDR3 length equals 18 residues. In DNA form, the CDR3 reads TGCGCCAGCAGCATACTACCTAGCGGGAGTATCGGTTTAAATGAGCAGTTCTTC. It translates to CASSILPSGSIGLNEQFF.